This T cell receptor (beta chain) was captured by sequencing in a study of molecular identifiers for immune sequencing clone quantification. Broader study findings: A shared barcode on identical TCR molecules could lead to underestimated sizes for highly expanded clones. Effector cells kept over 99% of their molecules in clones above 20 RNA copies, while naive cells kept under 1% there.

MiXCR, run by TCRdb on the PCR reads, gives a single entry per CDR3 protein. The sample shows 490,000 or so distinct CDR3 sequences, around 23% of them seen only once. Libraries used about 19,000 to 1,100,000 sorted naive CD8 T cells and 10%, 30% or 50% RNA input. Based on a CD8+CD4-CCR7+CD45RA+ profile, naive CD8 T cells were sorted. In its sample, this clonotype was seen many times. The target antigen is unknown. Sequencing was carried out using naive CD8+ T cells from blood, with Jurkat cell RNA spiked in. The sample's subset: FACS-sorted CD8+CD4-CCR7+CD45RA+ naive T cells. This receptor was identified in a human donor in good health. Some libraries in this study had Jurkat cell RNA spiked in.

The DNA for the CDR3 is TGTGCCAGCAGTTACGGGACTATCTACACAGATACGCAGTATTTT. Protein: CASSYGTIYTDTQYF. The chain employs TRBV6-2 or TRBV6-3 and TRBJ2-3, with 7 positions matching TRBD2. This CDR3 spans 15 amino acids. V shed 2 bases and J 2 bases; nucleotides not matched to a gene: 4. Germline-derived CDR1 and CDR2 are MNHEY and SVGEGT.